This TCR beta chain was captured by sequencing in a study of T cells in Graves' hyperthyroidism and ophthalmopathy (dated by TCRdb to the late 2010s). About the investigation overall: Peripheral blood was collected at initial diagnosis, before any treatment. Whether ophthalmopathy could be predicted prospectively was tested in an independent validation cohort made up of 18 to 20 hyperthyroidism patients plus 17 patients who later progressed to ophthalmopathy. The approximately 100 discovery patients were randomly divided into training and test sets at a 7:3 ratio. A discovery cohort of about 95 patients, 43 with Graves' ophthalmopathy and 55 to 60 with stable Graves' hyperthyroidism, was used to find distinguishing TCR V-J signatures. TCR Vbeta CDR3 sequencing of 135 peripheral blood samples (approximately 44 ophthalmopathy, under 80 hyperthyroidism and roughly 17 progressor patients) is reported in the paper. Thyroid tissue and blood T-cell repertoires from six or seven Graves' hyperthyroidism patients were also compared in the study. Following sampling, methimazole starting at 30 mg daily was given to hyperthyroidism patients, and high-dose intravenous methylprednisolone was given to ophthalmopathy patients. Overall study results and their limits: Sample size was not statistically predetermined, and blinding of investigators to group allocation was not performed. Blood samples also contained most of the expanded thyroid clonotypes (frequency above 0.001), which suggests that blood repertoires may reflect thyroid immune responses. A model built on a 13 V-J signature distinguished ophthalmopathy from stable hyperthyroidism, reaching 87.88% sensitivity and under 84% specificity in cross-validation and 80%/75% in testing. In validation, the model predicted progression to ophthalmopathy a median of roughly 6.2 months before onset, with approximately 68% sensitivity and roughly 79% specificity.

Amplification of TCR beta CDR3 regions was carried out from RNA transcripts. The first round of RT-PCR for the TCR CDR3 was performed with the HTBI primer set and the Qiagen OneStep RT-PCR kit. The libraries were constructed in a second round of multiplex PCR and then size-selected and purified. Libraries were sequenced paired-end with 100 bp reads on an Illumina HiSeq2000. The paper's processing steps were these. SOAPnuke was used to process the raw data, throwing out any read that contained adapters or uncalled bases, had a mean Phred below 15, or lacked an exact constant-primer or identifier match. COPE v1.2.5 was used to merge high-quality paired reads, and clonotypes were defined as unique nucleotide sequences. MiTCR v1.1 was used to align clonotypes to the IMGT TRBV, TRBD and TRBJ reference segments. Analysis was restricted to V-J combinations with a frequency above 0.0001, which covered roughly 99% of repertoires. The TCS score was defined as the ratio of F50 (clonal expansion) to E x V (chaos), calculated using BLOSUM62-based TCRdist between CDR3 peptides within each V-J. Welch's t-statistics and random forest reduced roughly 540 V-J features to about 13, which were used in a naive Bayes classifier (R e1071). The public reads were run again by TCRdb, first through fastp at Q25 and then through MiXCR, and only productive beta chains were kept. Each CDR3 protein gets just one entry, which takes the most common genes and DNA from the rows behind it. Here the V and J calls rest on TCRdb's processing, not on the authors' analysis. Counted in this sample were a few hundred thousand distinct CDR3 sequences; more than 15% of them appeared once. Clones ranked in the top ten supply around 30% of the sample.

Hyperthyroidism patients were newly diagnosed, had a disease duration of under 2 months, and were aged 18 to 65 years. Any patient with an uncontrolled infection, another autoimmune disease, pregnancy or lactation was excluded. Diagnoses were based on clinical symptoms, serum thyroxine and TRAb, thyroid ultrasound and orbital computed tomography. Blood from progressor patients was drawn when they were first diagnosed with hyperthyroidism, before any ophthalmopathy symptoms appeared. PBMCs were separated from roughly 10 ml of fresh peripheral blood using Ficoll-Paque density gradient centrifugation. Progressor patients were first diagnosed with Graves' hyperthyroidism and then developed ophthalmopathy during follow-up. Trizol reagent was used to extract total RNA, and RNA quality was then checked on an Agilent 2100 Bioanalyzer. This clonotype has only a few counts. Its target antigen remains unknown. No quality values exist for individual bases; no much larger clone is one base distant.

The germline V and J ends show losses of 5 bases and 1 base respectively, and no gene match explains 4 bases of the junction. The germline V gene (reference sequence) supplies CDR1 SEHNR and CDR2 FQNEAQ. Its CDR3 holds 15 amino acids, cysteine through phenylalanine. Only the CDR3 portion is preserved as DNA: 45 bases, with reading frame beginning at the first base. The sequence is built from TRBV7-9 and TRBJ1-4; the central 7 bases match TRBD1. The sequenced sample consisted of blood. The clonotype was recovered from a woman between 18 and 29 years old with Graves' hyperthyroidism that later progressed to Graves' ophthalmopathy. CDR3 protein: CASSIRTGTNEKLFF. The nucleotides are TGTGCCAGCAGCATCCGGACAGGAACTAATGAAAAACTGTTTTTT.